A single sample gave rise to the 32 T cell receptor beta chains below, sequenced in a study of blood T cell repertoires in COVID-19 (dated by TCRdb to 2020 to 2022). Libraries were made using the immunoSEQ multiplex PCR assay. Not all clones reach the TCRdb copy of this immuneACCESS table, which keeps in-frame sequences only. Checked studies attribute under half of the gap to unresolved V genes and leave the rest unexplained. The sample table lists more than 120,000 clones, 75% to 90% of them with a count of one. The ten biggest clones cover roughly 35% of the sample. The sequenced sample was peripheral blood. These receptors all stem from a man aged 50 to 60 who had recovered from COVID-19.

This rearrangement joins TRBV30 to TRBJ1-3; no reliable D call. V was pared by 1 base and J by 8 bases, with 9 bases between. Germline loops: CDR1 GTSNPN, CDR2 SVGIG (reference sequence). This CDR3 has 12 residues. CDR3 loop: CAWSGQADTIYF. In DNA form, the CDR3 reads TGTGCCTGGAGTGGTCAGGCCGACACCATATATTTT.

This clone was observed a single time. The genes are TRBV6-2 or TRBV6-3 and TRBJ2-7; 12 bases line up with TRBD2. CDR1 MNHEY and CDR2 SVGEGT come from the germline V gene. The CDR3 spans 17 residues. J gave up 3 bases and V 0 bases, and 6 bases lay outside the gene matches. CDR3 residues: CASSYSRTSGAYYEQYF. CDR3 bases: TGTGCCAGCAGTTACTCTCGGACTAGCGGGGCATACTACGAGCAGTACTTC.

The chain carries TRBV5-8 and TRBJ2-3, with D perhaps matching TRBD1 (5 bases). Trimming shortened V by 0 bases and J by 5 bases, and 7 bases separated the two germline ends. CDR1 and CDR2 from the germline V gene are SGHTS and YDEGEE. This CDR3 is 13 amino acids long. CDR3 sequence reads: CASSLEGIDTQYF. The CDR3 nucleotides are TGTGCCAGCAGCTTGGAGGGGATAGATACGCAGTATTTT.

The V and J genes are TRBV27 and TRBJ1-2; TRBD1 is a possible D gene (5 bases). From germline, CDR1 is MNHEY and CDR2 SMNVEV (reference sequence). V was pared by 5 bases and J by 2 bases, with 18 bases between. The CDR3 runs 16 residues. This chain's CDR3 is CASSNRRGTINYGYTF. In DNA form, the CDR3 reads TGTGCCAGCAGTAACCGGAGGGGCACAATAAACTATGGCTACACCTTC.

V is TRBV4-2 and J is TRBJ2-7; 8 bases match TRBD1. Germline V CDR1 and CDR2: LGHNA, YNFKEQ. The trim removed 5 bases at V and 5 bases at J, leaving 8 bases unmatched. The length of the CDR3 is 14 residues. CDR3 sequence (DNA): TGTGCCAGCAGCTCTAGGACAGGGACAAACGAGCAGTACTTC. Amino acid sequence: CASSSRTGTNEQYF.

The J gene is TRBJ1-2, the V gene TRBV6-1, with D hard to call. This CDR3 is built from 16 residues. Germline V gene data show CDR1 as MNHNS and CDR2 as SASEGT. V was cut by 8 bases and J by 6 bases, with 25 bases left in between. CDR3 DNA: TGTGCCAGCTGTGGGTCCCTTCGACAAAGTTGGGATGGCTACACCTTC. It yields the protein CASCGSLRQSWDGYTF.

CDR3 sequence: CASSQAQGPDEQYF. The CDR3 region has the DNA TGTGCCAGCAGCCAAGCACAGGGGCCCGACGAGCAGTACTTC. The rearrangement uses TRBV3-1 (or the pseudogene TRBV3-2) and TRBJ2-7; 7 positions match TRBD1. After removal of 1 base from V and 5 bases from J, the junction contained 5 bases not matched to a gene. Germline loops: CDR1 LGHDT, CDR2 YNNKEL (reference sequence). The length of the CDR3 is 14 residues.

The chain joins TRBV27 to TRBJ1-1; 8 positions agree with TRBD1. Germline V lookup: CDR1 MNHEY, CDR2 SMNVEV (reference sequence). V shed 4 bases, J shed 10 bases, and the junction held 14 bases outside the gene matches. The CDR3 has 15 residues. CDR3 in DNA: TGTGCCAGCAGTTCACTGGACAGGGCGGAGAATGGAGCTTTCTTT. Encoded protein: CASSSLDRAENGAFF.

The chain combines TRBV3-1 (or the pseudogene TRBV3-2) with TRBJ2-5; 15 positions match TRBD2. This CDR3 spans 18 amino acids. Per the germline V gene, CDR1 is LGHDT and CDR2 is YNNKEL (reference sequence). V shed 2 bases, J shed 4 bases, and the junction held 8 bases outside the gene matches. CDR3 residues: CASSQTARTSGGGETQYF. CDR3 nucleotides: TGTGCCAGCAGCCAAACCGCCCGGACTAGCGGGGGGGGAGAGACCCAGTACTTC.

J is TRBJ2-2 and V is TRBV7-9, with no clear D. The CDR3 length is 15 residues. Trimming took off 3 bases at V and 0 bases at J, with 8 bases between the two ends. Germline CDR1 SEHNR, CDR2 FQNEAQ (reference sequence). The CDR3 sequence: CASSFVSANTGELFF. CDR3 DNA sequence: TGTGCCAGCAGCTTTGTTTCAGCGAACACCGGGGAGCTGTTTTTT.

This chain joins TRBV7-9 and TRBJ2-3; weak D call: TRBD1 (6 bases). Germline CDR1 reads SEHNR; CDR2 reads FQNEAQ (reference sequence). Trimming removed 4 bases from V and 5 bases from J, with 22 bases in between. CDR3 length equals 17 residues. CDR3 in DNA: TGTGCCAGCAGCTCGATAGGGGACATCCCTCAAATAGATACGCAGTATTTT. It specifies CASSSIGDIPQIDTQYF.

This clone was detected only a few times. This chain joins TRBV7-2 and TRBJ2-2; 12 bases match TRBD2. This CDR3 is built from 17 residues. Germline V gives CDR1 SGHTA, CDR2 FQGNSA. Unmatched junction bases numbered 4, after V lost 2 bases and J lost 3 bases. The CDR3 spells CASSLLAGGPDTGELFF. The CDR3 nucleotides are TGTGCCAGCAGCTTACTAGCGGGGGGGCCGGACACCGGGGAGCTGTTTTTT.

The V call is TRBV4-1, the J call TRBJ2-5, with 9 bases aligning to TRBD2. V lost 1 base, J lost 4 bases, and 16 bases stayed unmatched. The germline CDR1 and CDR2 sequences are MGHRA and YSYEKL. This CDR3 is 19 amino acids long. CDR3 protein: CASSQGSSGSGGPVETQYF. The CDR3 DNA follows: TGCGCCAGCAGCCAAGGGTCTTCCGGGAGCGGGGGGCCGGTAGAGACCCAGTACTTC.

The V and J genes are TRBV6-6 and TRBJ1-1; possibly TRBD1 for D (6 bases). Germline V CDR1 and CDR2: MNHNY, SVGAGI (reference sequence). This CDR3 spans 16 amino acids. V shed 3 bases and J shed 8 bases, with 22 bases lying between them. CDR3 coding DNA: TGTGCCAGCAGTTATGGCTCAGGGGACACCCATGGGGAAGCTTTCTTT. Its translation is CASSYGSGDTHGEAFF.

J is TRBJ2-2 and V is TRBV3-1 (or the pseudogene TRBV3-2); D might be TRBD1 (6 bases). Trimming left V 3 bases short and J 6 bases short, with 11 bases between. The CDR3 is 14 amino acids. Germline CDR1 reads LGHDT; CDR2 reads YNNKEL (reference sequence). CDR3 amino acids: CASSQDSLSGELFF. CDR3 sequence (DNA): TGTGCCAGCAGCCAGGACAGTCTTTCCGGGGAGCTGTTTTTT.

This sequence joins TRBV9 and TRBJ2-7; possibly TRBD1 for D (6 bases). The CDR3 spans 18 residues. Trimming removed 3 bases from V and 1 base from J, with 23 bases in between. Germline lookup yields CDR1 SGDLS and CDR2 YYNGEE. The CDR3 DNA is TGTGCCAGCAGCGCAACCTCCGGGACACTATTAACTTCCTACGAGCAGTACTTC. As protein: CASSATSGTLLTSYEQYF. Full variable domain (remainder filled in from reference TRBV9 and TRBJ2-7): DSGVTQTPKHLITATGQRVTLRCSPRSGDLSVYWYQQSLDQGLQFLIQYYNGEERAKGNILERFSAQQFPDLHSELNLSSLELGDSALYFCASSATSGTLLTSYEQYFGPGTRLTVT.

V gene TRBV6-6 combines with J gene TRBJ1-4; no firm D call. The CDR3 spans 14 residues. Germline lookup yields CDR1 MNHNY and CDR2 SVGAGI (reference sequence). The ends were cut back, 7 bases at V and 7 bases at J, with 16 bases in the middle. This CDR3 reads CASNQDGGGEKLFF. DNA for the CDR3: TGTGCCAGCAACCAGGACGGAGGCGGTGAAAAACTGTTTTTT.

This sequence joins TRBV27 and TRBJ1-5; 11 bases match TRBD1. Trimming took 4 bases from V and 11 from J; bases not matched to a gene: 7. CDR3 length: 14 amino acids. Germline CDR1 and CDR2: MNHEY and SMNVEV (reference sequence). As DNA, the CDR3 is TGTGCCAGCAGTTCCGGGACAGGGGGTTTGGCCCAGCATTTT. Protein product: CASSSGTGGLAQHF.

This chain uses TRBV5-1 with TRBJ2-7; 9 positions match TRBD1. Per germline, CDR1 SGHRS and CDR2 YFSETQ. The CDR3 length is 15 residues. Trimming cost V 1 base and J 0 bases; bases outside gene matches: 2. The CDR3 region is CASSLLTGGSYEQYF. In nucleotides, the CDR3 is TGCGCCAGCAGCTTGTTGACAGGGGGCTCCTACGAGCAGTACTTC.

This chain links TRBV14 with TRBJ1-1; no firm D call. V lost 1 base to trimming and J lost 1 base, with 7 bases between them. The CDR3 totals 14 residues. Looked up from germline, CDR1 is SGHDN and CDR2 is FVKESK. The CDR3 DNA follows: TGTGCCAGCAGCCAAGTTCGGGGGAACACTGAAGCTTTCTTT. Amino acids: CASSQVRGNTEAFF.

The chain recombines TRBV4-2 with TRBJ1-2; TRBD1 is a possible D gene (6 bases). CDR3 length: 14 residues. Germline CDR1 reads LGHNA; CDR2 reads YNFKEQ. The V end lost 2 bases, the J end lost 7 bases, and 14 bases lay between the germline ends. The DNA of the CDR3 is TGTGCCAGCAGCCAATCCCAGGGGCCCTCTGGCTACACCTTC. Protein product: CASSQSQGPSGYTF.

The chain couples TRBV29-1 to TRBJ1-1, with 11 bases aligning to TRBD1. The V gene's germline CDR1 is SQVTM and CDR2 ANQGSEA. The CDR3 consists of 12 residues. V was clipped by 7 bases and J by 4 bases; unmatched bases: 2. DNA of the CDR3: TGCAGCGCCGGGACAGGGGGCACTGAAGCTTTCTTT. Translated: CSAGTGGTEAFF.

This chain connects TRBV6-2 or TRBV6-3 to TRBJ1-1; 8 bases match TRBD1. Per germline, CDR1 MNHEY and CDR2 SVGEGT. This CDR3 is built from 13 residues. The J segment lost 3 bases and the V segment lost 5 bases, leaving 2 bases of the junction unmatched. CDR3 DNA sequence: TGTGCCAGCAGTACAGGGGGGCACACTGAAGCTTTCTTT. Its translation is CASSTGGHTEAFF.

This clone was counted a few times. The junction shows a germline mismatch at one end, possibly a read error. The rearrangement joins TRBV7-7 to TRBJ1-1, with D unclear. Germline lookup yields CDR1 SSHAT and CDR2 FNYEAQ (reference sequence). There are 13 residues in the CDR3. The CDR3 sequence: CASSLSGNTEAFF. The CDR3 bases are TGTGCTAGCAGCCTCAGCGGAAACACTGAAGCTTTCTTT.

The genes are TRBV14 and TRBJ2-3; 8 bases match TRBD2. The germline V gene has CDR1 SGHDN and CDR2 FVKESK. Germline trimming cut 4 bases from V and 4 bases from J; bases unmatched to any gene: 7. CDR3 length: 15 amino acids. For the CDR3, the DNA is TGTGCCAGCAGCCCCGGGACTAGTAGCTCAGATACGCAGTATTTT. Protein: CASSPGTSSSDTQYF.

The gene calls are TRBV10-3 and TRBJ2-1, with 9 nucleotides matching TRBD2. The V gene's germline CDR1 is ENHRY and CDR2 SYGVKD. The CDR3 extends over 14 amino acids. Trimming at V came to 6 bases and at J to 7 bases, leaving 7 bases not matched to a gene. In DNA, the CDR3 is TGTGCCATCAGGGATCTAGCGGGGCCTAATGAGCAGTTCTTC. Translated: CAIRDLAGPNEQFF.

This chain uses TRBV7-2 with TRBJ2-3; TRBD2 agrees at 10 bases. Germline CDR1 is SGHTA and CDR2 is FQGNSA. After removal of 1 base from V and 2 bases from J, the junction contained 12 bases not matched to a gene. CDR3 length: 19 amino acids. CDR3 DNA: TGTGCCAGCAGCTTAGTACCCTCTGGAGCGGGGGGGCCCACAGATACGCAGTATTTT. This codes for CASSLVPSGAGGPTDTQYF.

The chain carries TRBV25-1 and TRBJ2-5, with a weak D call TRBD2 (5 bases). V was clipped by 5 bases and J by 5 bases, with 15 bases between them. Germline V CDR1 and CDR2: MGHDK, SYGVNS. The CDR3 sequence is 14 residues long. The CDR3 DNA follows: TGTGCCAGCAGTCTAATCGGACTGCGGGAGACCCAGTACTTC. It codes for CASSLIGLRETQYF.

This clone was recorded once. The V call is TRBV7-2, the J call TRBJ2-2; 13 bases align to TRBD2. Per the germline V gene, CDR1 is SGHTA and CDR2 is FQGNSA. V shed 6 bases and J 6 bases; nucleotides not matched to a gene: 10. The CDR3 covers 17 residues. The CDR3: CASRPRGLAGASGELFF. The CDR3 coding sequence is TGTGCCAGCAGGCCCCGAGGACTAGCGGGGGCGTCCGGGGAGCTGTTTTTT.

This chain links TRBV4-1 with TRBJ1-3; D gene uncertain. CDR3 length equals 14 residues. V lost 1 base and J 4 bases, leaving 8 bases between the germline ends. Germline V CDR1 and CDR2: MGHRA, YSYEKL. For the CDR3, the DNA is TGCGCCAGCAGCCAAGGGGCAATGGGAAACACCATATATTTT. Translated, it gives CASSQGAMGNTIYF.

V and J are TRBV7-2 and TRBJ1-3; no clear D gene. The germline V and J ends were trimmed by 5 bases and 0 bases, with 11 bases remaining between them. CDR3 length: 15 residues. Per the germline V gene, CDR1 is SGHTA and CDR2 is FQGNSA. CDR3 protein: CASSPSFSSGNTIYF. The CDR3 DNA reads as TGTGCCAGCAGCCCTAGTTTTAGCTCTGGAAACACCATATATTTT.

The genes are TRBV5-1 and TRBJ1-2; perhaps TRBD1 as D (6 bases). Between the trimmed V and J ends, which lost 2 bases and 4 bases, there was a span of 12 bases. Germline loops: CDR1 SGHRS, CDR2 YFSETQ. The CDR3 runs 14 residues. The CDR3 nucleotides read TGCGCCAGCAGCTTCGACAGGCCTTCCTATGGCTACACCTTC. This codes for CASSFDRPSYGYTF.